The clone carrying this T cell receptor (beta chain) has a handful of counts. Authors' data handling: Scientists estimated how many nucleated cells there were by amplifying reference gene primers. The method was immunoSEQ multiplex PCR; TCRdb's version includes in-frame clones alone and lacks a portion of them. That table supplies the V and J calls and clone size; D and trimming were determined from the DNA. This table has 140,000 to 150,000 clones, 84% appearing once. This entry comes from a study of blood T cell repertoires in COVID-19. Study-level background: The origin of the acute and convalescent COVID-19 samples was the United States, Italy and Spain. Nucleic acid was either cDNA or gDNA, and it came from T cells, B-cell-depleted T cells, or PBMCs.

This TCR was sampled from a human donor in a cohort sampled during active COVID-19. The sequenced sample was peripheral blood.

This chain's CDR3 is CASSIVGATGPGNTIYF. CDR3 DNA sequence: TGTGCCAGTAGTATTGTGGGGGCGACAGGGCCCGGAAACACCATATATTTT. The J gene is TRBJ1-3, the V gene TRBV19, with 7 nucleotides matching TRBD1. Germline CDR1 LNHDA, CDR2 SQIVND (reference sequence). The length of the CDR3 is 17 residues. V was clipped by 3 bases and J by 4 bases; unmatched bases: 12.